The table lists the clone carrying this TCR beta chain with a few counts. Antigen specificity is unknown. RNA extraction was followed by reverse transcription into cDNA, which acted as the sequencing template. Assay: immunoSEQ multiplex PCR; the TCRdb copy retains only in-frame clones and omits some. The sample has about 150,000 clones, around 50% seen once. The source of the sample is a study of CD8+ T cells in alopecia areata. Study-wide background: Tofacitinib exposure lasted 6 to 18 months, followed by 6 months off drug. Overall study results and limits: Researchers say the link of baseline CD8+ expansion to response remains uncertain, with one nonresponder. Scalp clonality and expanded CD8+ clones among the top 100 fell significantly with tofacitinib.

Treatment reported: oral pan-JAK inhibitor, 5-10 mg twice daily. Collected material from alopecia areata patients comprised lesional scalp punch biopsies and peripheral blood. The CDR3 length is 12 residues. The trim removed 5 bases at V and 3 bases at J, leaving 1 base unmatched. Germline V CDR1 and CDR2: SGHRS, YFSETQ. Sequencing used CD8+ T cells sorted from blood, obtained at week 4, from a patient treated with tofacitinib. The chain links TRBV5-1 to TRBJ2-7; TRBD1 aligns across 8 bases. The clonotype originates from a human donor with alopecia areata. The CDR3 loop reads CASRGQVYEQYF. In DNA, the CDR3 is TGCGCCAGCAGGGGACAGGTCTACGAGCAGTACTTC.